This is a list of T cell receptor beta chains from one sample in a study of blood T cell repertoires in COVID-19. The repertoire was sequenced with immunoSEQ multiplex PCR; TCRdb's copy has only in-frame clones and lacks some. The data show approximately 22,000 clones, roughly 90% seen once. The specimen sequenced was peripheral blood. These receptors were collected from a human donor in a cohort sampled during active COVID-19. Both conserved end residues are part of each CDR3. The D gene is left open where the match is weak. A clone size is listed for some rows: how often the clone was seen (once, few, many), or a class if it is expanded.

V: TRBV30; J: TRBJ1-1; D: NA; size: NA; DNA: TGTGCCTGGAGTATCGAGGGAACAACAGCTTTCTTT; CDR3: CAWSIEGTTAFF
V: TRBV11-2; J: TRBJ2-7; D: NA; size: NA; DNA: TGTGCCAGCAGCTTAGACGGGGCCTACGAGCAGTACTTC; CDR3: CASSLDGAYEQYF
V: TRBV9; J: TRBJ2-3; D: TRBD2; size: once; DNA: TGTGCCAGCAGCGGGAGACTAGCGGGATTCACAGATACGCAGTATTTT; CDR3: CASSGRLAGFTDTQYF
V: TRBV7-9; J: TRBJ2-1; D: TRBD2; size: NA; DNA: TGTGCCAGCAGCCGATGGGGGGAGGGCTTCTCCTCCTACAATGAGCAGTTCTTC; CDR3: CASSRWGEGFSSYNEQFF
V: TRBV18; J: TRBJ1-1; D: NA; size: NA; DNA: TGTGCCAGCTCACCTTTCCGGAACACTGAAGCTTTCTTT; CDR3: CASSPFRNTEAFF
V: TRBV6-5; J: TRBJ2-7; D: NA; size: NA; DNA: TGTGCCAGCAGTTACGAGCCAGCGAGCTCCTACGAGCAGTACTTC; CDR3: CASSYEPASSYEQYF
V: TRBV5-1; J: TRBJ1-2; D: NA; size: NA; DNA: TGCGCCAGCAGCTGGGGTGGGGAACGGGTCCGCGGGGATGGCTACACCTTC; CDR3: CASSWGGERVRGDGYTF
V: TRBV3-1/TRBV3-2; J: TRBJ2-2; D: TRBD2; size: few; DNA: TGTGCCAGCGATAGCGGGAGGGAGCTGTTTTTT; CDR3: CASDSGRELFF
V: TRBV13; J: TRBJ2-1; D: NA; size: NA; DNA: TGTGCCAGCAGCTTGATGGCGGGACTCTACAATGAGCAGTTCTTC; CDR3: CASSLMAGLYNEQFF
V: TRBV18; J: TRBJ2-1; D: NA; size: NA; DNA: TGTGCCAGCTCACCGGTACGGGAGACAGATGAGCAGTTCTTC; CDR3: CASSPVRETDEQFF
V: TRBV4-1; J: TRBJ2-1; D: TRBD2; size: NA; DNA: TGCGCCAGCAGCCAAGATATGCTAGGGACTAGCGGAGAGCAGTTCTTC; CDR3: CASSQDMLGTSGEQFF
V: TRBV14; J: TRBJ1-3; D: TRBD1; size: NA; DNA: TGTGCCAGCAGCCCGGGACAGGGAGCTGGAAACACCATATATTTT; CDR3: CASSPGQGAGNTIYF
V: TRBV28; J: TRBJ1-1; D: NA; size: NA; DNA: TGTGCCAGCAGTTTGTCGTTAAACACTGAAGCTTTCTTT; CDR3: CASSLSLNTEAFF
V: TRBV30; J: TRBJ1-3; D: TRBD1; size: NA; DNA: TGTGCCTGGAGTCGAACAGGGGCTGGAAACACCATATATTTT; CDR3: CAWSRTGAGNTIYF
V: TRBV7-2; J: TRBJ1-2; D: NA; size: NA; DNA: TGTGCCAGCAGCCCCGGCGGGGTCCATGGCTACACCTTC; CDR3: CASSPGGVHGYTF
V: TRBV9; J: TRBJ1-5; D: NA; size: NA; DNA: TGTGCCAGCAGCCGAGGGGGTAGTGGCAATCAGCCCCAGCATTTT; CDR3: CASSRGGSGNQPQHF
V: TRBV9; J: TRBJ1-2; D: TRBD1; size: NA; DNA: TGTGCCAGCAGCGTAGAACCGACCGGACAGGGGGCTGAAGGCTACACCTTC; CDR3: CASSVEPTGQGAEGYTF
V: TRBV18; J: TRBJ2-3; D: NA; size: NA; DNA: TGTGCCAGCTCACCACCGGGCAGTCTAACAGATACGCAGTATTTT; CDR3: CASSPPGSLTDTQYF
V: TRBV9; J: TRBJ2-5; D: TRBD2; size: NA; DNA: TGTGCCAGCAGCCCTAGCGGGAGGGTAGAGGAGACCCAGTACTTC; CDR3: CASSPSGRVEETQYF
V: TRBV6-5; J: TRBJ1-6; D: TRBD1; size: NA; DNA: TGTGCCAGCAGTTACGGGACAGGGAATTCACCCCTCCACTTT; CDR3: CASSYGTGNSPLHF
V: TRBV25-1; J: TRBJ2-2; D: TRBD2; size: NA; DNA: TGTGCCAGCAGTCCCCGGGGGGGGTTTAGCGGGGAGCTGTTTTTT; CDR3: CASSPRGGFSGELFF
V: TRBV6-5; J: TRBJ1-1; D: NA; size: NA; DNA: TGTGCCAGCAGTTACTCAGGGAGCACTGAAGCTTTCTTT; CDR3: CASSYSGSTEAFF
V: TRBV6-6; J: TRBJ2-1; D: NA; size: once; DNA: TGTGCCAGCAGTTACGAGAGGGAGCAGTTCTTC; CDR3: CASSYEREQFF
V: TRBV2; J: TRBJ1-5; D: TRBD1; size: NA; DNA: TGTGCCAGCAGCAACGACAGGGACTTTAGCAATCAGCCCCAGCATTTT; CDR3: CASSNDRDFSNQPQHF
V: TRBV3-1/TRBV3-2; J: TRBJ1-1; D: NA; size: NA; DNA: TGTGCCAGCACGGGGGGGAGAAGCACTGAAGCTTTCTTT; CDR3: CASTGGRSTEAFF
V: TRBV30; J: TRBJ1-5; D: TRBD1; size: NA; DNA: TGTGCCTGGAGCGTAGGCTTAGGGACAGGGGCTTTTAGCAATCAGCCCCAGCATTTT; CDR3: CAWSVGLGTGAFSNQPQHF
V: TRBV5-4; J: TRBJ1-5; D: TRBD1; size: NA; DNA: TGTGCCAGCAGCTTTGACAGGGACAATCCCCAGCATTTT; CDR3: CASSFDRDNPQHF
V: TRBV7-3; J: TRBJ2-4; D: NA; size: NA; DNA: TGTGCCAGCAGCTTAAAGGCGGGAACAAACATTCAGTACTTC; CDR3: CASSLKAGTNIQYF
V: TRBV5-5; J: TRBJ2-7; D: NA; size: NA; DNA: TGTGCCAGCAGGATGGGCGCTCTCGAGCAGTACTTC; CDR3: CASRMGALEQYF
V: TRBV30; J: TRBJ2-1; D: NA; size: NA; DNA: TGTGCCTGGTTGGGCGGGGCTGAGCAGTTCTTC; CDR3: CAWLGGAEQFF
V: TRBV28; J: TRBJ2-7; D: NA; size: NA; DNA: TGTGCCAGCAGCCTCAGCTCCTACGAGCAGTACTTC; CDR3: CASSLSSYEQYF
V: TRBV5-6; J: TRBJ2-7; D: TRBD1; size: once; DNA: TGTGCCAGCAGCGGACAGGGGTCTTACTACGAGCAGTACTTC; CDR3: CASSGQGSYYEQYF
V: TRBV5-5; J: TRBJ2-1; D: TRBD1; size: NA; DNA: TGTGCCAGCAGTTTAGGGGGCCTTTCTTCATATCCTCAGTTCTTC; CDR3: CASSLGGLSSYPQFF
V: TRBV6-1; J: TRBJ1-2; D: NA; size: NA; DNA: TGTGCCAGCAGTGAACCAGGGTATGGCTACACCTTC; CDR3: CASSEPGYGYTF
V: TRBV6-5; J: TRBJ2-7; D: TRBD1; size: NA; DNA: TGTGCCAGCAGTTACGCTCGACAGGGGGCCAACGAGCAGTACTTC; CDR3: CASSYARQGANEQYF
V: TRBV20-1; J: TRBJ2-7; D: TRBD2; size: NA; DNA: TGCAGTGCTAGTTCCGGGACTAGCGGATACGAGCAGTACTTC; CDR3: CSASSGTSGYEQYF
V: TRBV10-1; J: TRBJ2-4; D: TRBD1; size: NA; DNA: TGCGCCAGCAGTGAGTCGAACAGGGGGACAGTTCAGTACTTC; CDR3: CASSESNRGTVQYF
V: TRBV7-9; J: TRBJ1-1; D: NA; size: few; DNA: TGTGCCAGCAGCTTAAACAGAGCCACCAACACTGAAGCTTTCTTT; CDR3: CASSLNRATNTEAFF
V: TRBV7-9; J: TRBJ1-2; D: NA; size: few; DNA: TGTGCCAGCAGCACAAACAGGGTCGGCTACACCTTC; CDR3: CASSTNRVGYTF
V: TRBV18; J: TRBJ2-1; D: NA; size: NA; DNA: TGTGCCAGCTCATCGAGCGGTACGAGCTCCTACAATGAGCAGTTCTTC; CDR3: CASSSSGTSSYNEQFF
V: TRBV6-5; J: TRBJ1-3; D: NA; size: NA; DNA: TGTGCCAGCAGTACAGGGACTGGAAACACCATATATTTT; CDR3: CASSTGTGNTIYF
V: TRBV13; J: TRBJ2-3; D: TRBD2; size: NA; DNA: TGTGCCAGCAGCTCAGCGGGAGGGTGGGATACGCAGTATTTT; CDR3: CASSSAGGWDTQYF
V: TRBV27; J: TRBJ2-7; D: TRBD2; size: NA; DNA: TGTGCCAGCAGTCTCTATGTATCCTTAGCGGGACTGACCTACGAGCAGTACTTC; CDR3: CASSLYVSLAGLTYEQYF
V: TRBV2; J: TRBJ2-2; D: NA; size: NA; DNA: TGTGCCAGCAGACTAGTTAACGGGGAGCTGTTTTTT; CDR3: CASRLVNGELFF
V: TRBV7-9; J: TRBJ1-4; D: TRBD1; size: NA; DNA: TGTGCCAGCAGCTTAGCGGATGGACAGGGGGCGTTTAATGAAAAACTGTTTTTT; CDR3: CASSLADGQGAFNEKLFF
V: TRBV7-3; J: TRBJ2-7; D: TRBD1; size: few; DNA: TGTGCCAGCAGCGCAGACAGGGGCGAGCAGTACTTC; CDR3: CASSADRGEQYF
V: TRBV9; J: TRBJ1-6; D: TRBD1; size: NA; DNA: TGTGCCAGCAGCGCAGGGACAGGGGACAATTCACCCCTCCACTTT; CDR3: CASSAGTGDNSPLHF
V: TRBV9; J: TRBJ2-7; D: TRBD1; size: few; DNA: TGTGCCAGCAGCGTAGGGACAGGCCCGAGGGAGCAGTACTTC; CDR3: CASSVGTGPREQYF
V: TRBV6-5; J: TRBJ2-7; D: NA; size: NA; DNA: TGTGCCAGCAGTTACCGGCGGGATCATTCCTACGAGCAGTACTTT; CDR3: CASSYRRDHSYEQYF
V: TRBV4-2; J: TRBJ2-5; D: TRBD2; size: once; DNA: TGTGCCAGCAGCCAAGTAGGACTAGCGGGAGGGGGAGAGACCCAGTACTTC; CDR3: CASSQVGLAGGGETQYF
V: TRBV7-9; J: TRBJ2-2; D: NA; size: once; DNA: TGTGCCAGCAGCCTCCGAGGGAACACCGGGGAGCTGTTTTTT; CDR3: CASSLRGNTGELFF
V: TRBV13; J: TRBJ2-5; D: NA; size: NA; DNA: TGTGCCAGCAGCTCTTACGGGGAACAAGAGACCCAGTACTTC; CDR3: CASSSYGEQETQYF
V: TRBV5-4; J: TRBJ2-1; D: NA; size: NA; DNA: TGTGCCAGCACCATTTGGGGGGATAGTGAGCAGTTCTTC; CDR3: CASTIWGDSEQFF
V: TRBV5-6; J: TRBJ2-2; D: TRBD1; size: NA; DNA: TGTGCCAGCAGCCTACAGGGGACCGGGGAGCTGTTTTTT; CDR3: CASSLQGTGELFF
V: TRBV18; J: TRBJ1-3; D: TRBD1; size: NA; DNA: TGTGCCAGCTCACCAAACACAGGGGTGGTCTCTGGAAACACCATATATTTT; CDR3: CASSPNTGVVSGNTIYF
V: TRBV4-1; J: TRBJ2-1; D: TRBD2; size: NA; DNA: TGCGCCAGCAGCCATCCGGGGGAGGGTGAGCAGTTCTTC; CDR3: CASSHPGEGEQFF
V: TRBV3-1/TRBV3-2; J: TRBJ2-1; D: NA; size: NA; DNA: TGTGCCAGCAGCCAAGCGGGAGAGAAGAGGGATGAGCAGTTCTTC; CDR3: CASSQAGEKRDEQFF